This T cell receptor beta chain was captured in a study of blood T cell repertoires in COVID-19. The wider study: Donors in the United States, Italy and Spain gave samples during acute or convalescent COVID-19. From T cells, B-cell-depleted T cells, or PBMCs came the material, which was cDNA or gDNA.

In the authors' methods: Nucleated cell counts were estimated from reference gene primer amplification. Here immunoSEQ multiplex PCR was the method, and the copy in TCRdb shows in-frame clones only, minus some. D and trimming come from the DNA, and the V and J calls and clone size come from that table. The table records approximately 180,000 clones, about 91% of them present only once. Grouping used clinical history reported by participants in a survey and questionnaire. The specimen sequenced was PBMCs or T cells enriched from blood (not recorded which). This TCR came from a woman aged 40 to 55 with acute COVID-19.

The chain's CDR3 is CASSERGPTYEQYF. CDR3 DNA: TGCGCCAGCAGTGAGAGGGGCCCTACCTACGAGCAGTACTTC. The V and J genes are TRBV10-2 and TRBJ2-7; TRBD1 might be the D (5 bases). Germline CDR1 reads WSHSY; CDR2 reads SAAADI. Trimming shortened V by 2 bases and J by 2 bases, and 10 bases separated the two germline ends. The length of the CDR3 is 14 residues.